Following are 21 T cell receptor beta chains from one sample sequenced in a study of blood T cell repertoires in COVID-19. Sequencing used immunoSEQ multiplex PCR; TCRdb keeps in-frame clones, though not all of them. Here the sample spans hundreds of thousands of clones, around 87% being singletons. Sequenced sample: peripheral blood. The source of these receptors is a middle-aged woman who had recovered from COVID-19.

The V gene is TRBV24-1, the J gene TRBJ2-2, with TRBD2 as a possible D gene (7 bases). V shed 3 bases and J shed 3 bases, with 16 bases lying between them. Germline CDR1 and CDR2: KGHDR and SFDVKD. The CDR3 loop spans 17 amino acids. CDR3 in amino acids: CATSDGSTGGDTGELFF. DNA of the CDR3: TGTGCCACCAGTGATGGGAGTACGGGGGGCGACACCGGGGAGCTGTTTTTT.

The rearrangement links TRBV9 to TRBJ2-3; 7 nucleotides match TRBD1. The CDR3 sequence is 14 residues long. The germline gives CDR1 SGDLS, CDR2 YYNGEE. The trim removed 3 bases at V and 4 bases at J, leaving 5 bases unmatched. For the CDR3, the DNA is TGTGCCAGCAGCGCCAACAGGGGTTCAGATACGCAGTATTTT. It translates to CASSANRGSDTQYF.

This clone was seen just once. In DNA, the CDR3 is TGTGCCATCAGTCGGGGGGGCACTGAAGCTTTCTTT. It codes for CAISRGGTEAFF. The chain has TRBV10-3 and TRBJ1-1; perhaps TRBD1 as D (5 bases). Trimming removed 5 bases from V and 4 bases from J, with 8 bases in between. CDR1 is ENHRY and CDR2 is SYGVKD in the germline V gene. The CDR3 has 12 amino acids.

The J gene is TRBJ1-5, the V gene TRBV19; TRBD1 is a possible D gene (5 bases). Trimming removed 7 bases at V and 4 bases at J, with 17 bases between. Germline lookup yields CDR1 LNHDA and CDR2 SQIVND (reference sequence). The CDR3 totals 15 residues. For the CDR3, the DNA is TGTGCCAGTACTTCAAGGCAGGGTAGTAATCAGCCCCAGCATTTT. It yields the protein CASTSRQGSNQPQHF.

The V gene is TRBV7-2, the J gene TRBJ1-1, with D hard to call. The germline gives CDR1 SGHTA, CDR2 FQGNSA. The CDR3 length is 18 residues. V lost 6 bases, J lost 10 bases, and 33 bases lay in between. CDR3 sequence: CASSLRRPPDLILLAAFF. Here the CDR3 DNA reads TGTGCCAGCAGTCTCAGGAGGCCCCCCGATTTGATTTTGTTGGCAGCTTTCTTT. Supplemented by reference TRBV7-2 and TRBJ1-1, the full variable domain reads GAGVSQSPSNKVTEKGKDVELRCDPISGHTALYWYRQSLGQGLEFLIYFQGNSAPDKSGLPSDRFSAERTGGSVSTLTIQRTQQEDSAVYLCASSLRRPPDLILLAAFFGQGTRLTVV.

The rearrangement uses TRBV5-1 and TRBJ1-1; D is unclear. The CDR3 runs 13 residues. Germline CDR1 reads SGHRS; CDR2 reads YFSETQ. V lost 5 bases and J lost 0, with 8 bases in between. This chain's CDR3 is CASRASVNTEAFF. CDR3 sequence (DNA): TGCGCCAGCAGGGCCTCAGTGAACACTGAAGCTTTCTTT.

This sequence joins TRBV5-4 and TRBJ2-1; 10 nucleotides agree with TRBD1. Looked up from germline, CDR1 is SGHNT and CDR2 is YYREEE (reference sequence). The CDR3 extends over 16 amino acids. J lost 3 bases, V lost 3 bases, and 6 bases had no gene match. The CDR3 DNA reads TGTGCCAGCAGCTCTCGCCGGACAGGGGGCTACAATGAGCAGTTCTTC. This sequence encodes CASSSRRTGGYNEQFF.

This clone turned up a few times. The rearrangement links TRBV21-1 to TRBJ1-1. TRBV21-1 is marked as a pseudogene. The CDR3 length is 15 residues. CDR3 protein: CASSKEEGRGTEAFF. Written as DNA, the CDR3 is TGTGCCAGCAGCAAAGAGGAGGGGAGGGGGACTGAAGCTTTCTTT.

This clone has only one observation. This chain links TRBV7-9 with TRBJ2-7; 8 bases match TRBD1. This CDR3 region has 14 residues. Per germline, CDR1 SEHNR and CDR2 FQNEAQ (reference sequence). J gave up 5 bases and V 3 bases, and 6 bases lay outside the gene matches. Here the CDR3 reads CASSLGGQEDEQYF. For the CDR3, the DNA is TGTGCCAGCAGCTTGGGGGGACAGGAGGACGAGCAGTACTTC.

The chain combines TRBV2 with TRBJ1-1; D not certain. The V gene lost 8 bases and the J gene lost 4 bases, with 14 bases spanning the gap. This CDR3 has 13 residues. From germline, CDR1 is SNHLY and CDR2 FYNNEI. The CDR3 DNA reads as TGTGCCAGCTATTTTGGGTGGAGCACTGAAGCTTTCTTT. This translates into CASYFGWSTEAFF. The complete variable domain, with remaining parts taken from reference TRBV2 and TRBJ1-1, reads EPEVTQTPSHQVTQMGQEVILRCVPISNHLYFYWYRQILGQKVEFLVSFYNNEISEKSEIFDDQFSVERPDGSNFTLKIRSTKLEDSAMYFCASYFGWSTEAFFGQGTRLTVV.

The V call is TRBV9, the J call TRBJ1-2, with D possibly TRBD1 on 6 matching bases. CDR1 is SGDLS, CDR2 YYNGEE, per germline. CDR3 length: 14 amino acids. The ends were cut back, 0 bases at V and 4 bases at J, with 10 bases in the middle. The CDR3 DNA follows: TGTGCCAGCAGCGTAGCCCCGACAGGCTATGGCTACACCTTC. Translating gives CASSVAPTGYGYTF. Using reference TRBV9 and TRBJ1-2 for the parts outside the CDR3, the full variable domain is DSGVTQTPKHLITATGQRVTLRCSPRSGDLSVYWYQQSLDQGLQFLIQYYNGEERAKGNILERFSAQQFPDLHSELNLSSLELGDSALYFCASSVAPTGYGYTFGSGTRLTVV.

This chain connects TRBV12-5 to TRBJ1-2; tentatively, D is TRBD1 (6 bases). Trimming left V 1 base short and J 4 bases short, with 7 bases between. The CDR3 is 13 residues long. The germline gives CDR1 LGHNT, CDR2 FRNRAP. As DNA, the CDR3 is TGTGCTAGTGGTTTGGGCAGGGGCTATGGCTACACCTTC. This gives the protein CASGLGRGYGYTF.

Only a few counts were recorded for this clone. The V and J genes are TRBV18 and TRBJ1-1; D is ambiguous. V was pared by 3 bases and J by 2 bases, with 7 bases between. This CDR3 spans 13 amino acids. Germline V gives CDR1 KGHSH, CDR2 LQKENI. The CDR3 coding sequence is TGTGCCAGCTCACCCATTGTTAACACTGAAGCTTTCTTT. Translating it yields CASSPIVNTEAFF. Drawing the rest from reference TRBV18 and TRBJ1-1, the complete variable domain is NAGVMQNPRHLVRRRGQEARLRCSPMKGHSHVYWYRQLPEEGLKFMVYLQKENIIDESGMPKERFSAEFPKEGPSILRIQQVVRGDSAAYFCASSPIVNTEAFFGQGTRLTVV.

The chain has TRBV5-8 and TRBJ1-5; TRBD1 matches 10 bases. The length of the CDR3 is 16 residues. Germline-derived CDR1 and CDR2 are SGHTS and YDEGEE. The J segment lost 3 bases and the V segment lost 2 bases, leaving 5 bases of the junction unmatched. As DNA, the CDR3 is TGTGCCAGCAGCTTTACCGGACAGGGGGACAATCAGCCCCAGCATTTT. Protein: CASSFTGQGDNQPQHF.

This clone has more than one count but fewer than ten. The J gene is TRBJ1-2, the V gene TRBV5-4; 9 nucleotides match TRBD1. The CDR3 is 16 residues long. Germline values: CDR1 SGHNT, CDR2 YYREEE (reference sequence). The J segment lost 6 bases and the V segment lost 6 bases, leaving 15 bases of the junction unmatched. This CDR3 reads CASTHGQGRSANGYTF. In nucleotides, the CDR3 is TGTGCCAGCACCCACGGACAGGGGCGCTCCGCTAATGGCTACACCTTC.

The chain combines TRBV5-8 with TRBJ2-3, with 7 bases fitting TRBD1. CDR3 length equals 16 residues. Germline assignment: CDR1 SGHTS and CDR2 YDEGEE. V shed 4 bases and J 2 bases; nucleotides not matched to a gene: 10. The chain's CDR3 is CASSELRDRYTDTQYF. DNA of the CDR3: TGTGCCAGCAGCGAGCTCCGGGACAGATACACAGATACGCAGTATTTT.

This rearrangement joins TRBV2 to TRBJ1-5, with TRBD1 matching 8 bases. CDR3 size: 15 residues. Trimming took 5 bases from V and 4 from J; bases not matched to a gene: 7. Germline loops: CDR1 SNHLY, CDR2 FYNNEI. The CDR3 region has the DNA TGTGCCAGCAGTAGAGGGACAGGCTCGAATCAGCCCCAGCATTTT. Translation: CASSRGTGSNQPQHF.

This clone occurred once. CDR3 region: CASSLAGTSGGLSSYNEQFF. The CDR3 DNA follows: TGCGCCAGCAGCTTGGCCGGGACTAGCGGGGGGCTGAGCTCCTACAATGAGCAGTTCTTC. The genes are TRBV5-1 and TRBJ2-1; 15 bases are shared with TRBD2. Germline loops: CDR1 SGHRS, CDR2 YFSETQ. V lost 0 bases and J lost 0; bases outside the gene matches: 7. There are 20 residues in the CDR3.

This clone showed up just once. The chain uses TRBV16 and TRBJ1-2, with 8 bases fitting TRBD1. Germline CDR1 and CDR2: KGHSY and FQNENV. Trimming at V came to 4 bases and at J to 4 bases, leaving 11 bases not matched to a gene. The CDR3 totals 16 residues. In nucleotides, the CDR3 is TGTGCCAGCAGCCTCCCCCCGGGGACAGGCCGCTATGGCTACACCTTC. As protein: CASSLPPGTGRYGYTF.

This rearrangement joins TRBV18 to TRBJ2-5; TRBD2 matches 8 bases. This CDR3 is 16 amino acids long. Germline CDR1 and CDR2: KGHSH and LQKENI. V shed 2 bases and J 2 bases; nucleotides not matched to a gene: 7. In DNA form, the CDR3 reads TGTGCCAGCTCACCAAGGCGGGGGGCCTTACAAGAGACCCAGTACTTC. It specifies CASSPRRGALQETQYF.

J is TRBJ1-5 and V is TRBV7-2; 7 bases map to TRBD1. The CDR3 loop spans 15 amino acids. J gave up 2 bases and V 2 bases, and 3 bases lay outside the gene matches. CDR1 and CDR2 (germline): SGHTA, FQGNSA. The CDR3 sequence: CASSLTGTGNQPQHF. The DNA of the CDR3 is TGTGCCAGCAGCTTAACCGGGACAGGCAATCAGCCCCAGCATTTT. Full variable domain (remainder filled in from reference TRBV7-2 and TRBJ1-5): GAGVSQSPSNKVTEKGKDVELRCDPISGHTALYWYRQSLGQGLEFLIYFQGNSAPDKSGLPSDRFSAERTGGSVSTLTIQRTQQEDSAVYLCASSLTGTGNQPQHFGDGTRLSIL.